The sequence of this T cell receptor beta chain was determined in a study of preoperative IRX-2 immunotherapy in early breast cancer. V gave up 2 bases and J gave up 2 bases, with 15 bases separating them. This CDR3 is built from 16 residues. The germline V gene encodes CDR1 SGHDT and CDR2 YYEEEE. Noted treatment: preoperative locoregional IRX-2 cytokine immunotherapy. Patients received preoperative, locoregional IRX-2 cytokine immunotherapy in a phase Ib study. TCRdb's table, derived via immunoSEQ multiplex PCR, lists solely in-frame clones and lacks some. The table shows approximately 24,000 clones, with around 90% occurring only once.

This sequence originates from a human donor with breast cancer. The V call is TRBV5-6, the J call TRBJ2-3; tentatively, D is TRBD2 (5 bases). The material was tumor tissue, obtained after IRX-2 immunotherapy. CDR3 region: CASSFRTGLNTDTQYF. The CDR3 nucleotides read TGTGCCAGCAGCTTTCGGACTGGCCTTAACACAGATACGCAGTATTTT.